This T cell receptor beta chain came from a study of CD8 T cells in Susac syndrome. From germline, CDR1 is LNHDA and CDR2 SQIVND (reference sequence). The length of the CDR3 is 14 residues. This clonotype was counted once. The junction departs from germline at one end; a sequencing error may be responsible. In blood CD8+ and CD4+ T cells, TCR beta underwent sequencing. Reverse transcription of roughly 0.45 to 1 ug RNA was carried out with random hexamers. MiXCR, applied by TCRdb to the immunoSEQ multiplex PCR reads, yields one record per CDR3 protein. The profile shows approximately 110,000 distinct CDR3 sequences, about 94% of them singletons.

The source is a human donor in good health. The J gene is TRBJ2-2, the V gene TRBV19, with D tentatively TRBD1 or TRBD2 (5 bases each). Sequencing used CD4+ T cells from PBMCs. This CDR3 reads CATLGESNSGELFF. CDR3 DNA: TGTGCCACCCTGGGGGAGTCCAACAGCGGGGAGCTGTTTTTT.